This T cell receptor beta chain comes out of a study of T cells in Graves' hyperthyroidism and ophthalmopathy. Criteria for exclusion of patients were uncontrolled infection, other autoimmune disease, pregnancy or lactation. Whole-study results and caveats: Median prediction lead before ophthalmopathy onset was about 6.7 months with the model.

This clonotype was counted a few times. Its antigen is unknown. RNA transcripts yielded amplified TCR beta CDR3 regions. Carried out on the TCR CDR3, a first-round RT-PCR used the HTBI primer set. TCRdb reprocessed the multiplex PCR reads via MiXCR and lists one record per CDR3 protein. The top ten hold about 7.2% of the sample, which has about 660,000 distinct CDR3 sequences, nearly 45% seen once. Germline V gene lookup returns CDR1 MNHEY and CDR2 SVGAGI. Trimming removed 6 bases from V and 0 bases from J, with 9 bases in between. The CDR3 extends over 14 amino acids. Sequencing was done on a sample of peripheral blood or thyroid tissue (not recorded which). This TCR came from an adult man with Graves' disease, either hyperthyroidism or ophthalmopathy (not recorded which). V is TRBV6-5 and J is TRBJ1-5; possibly TRBD1 for D (5 bases). CDR3 coding DNA: TGTGCCAGCAGACCAGGGTATAGCAATCAGCCCCAGCATTTT. This codes for CASRPGYSNQPQHF.